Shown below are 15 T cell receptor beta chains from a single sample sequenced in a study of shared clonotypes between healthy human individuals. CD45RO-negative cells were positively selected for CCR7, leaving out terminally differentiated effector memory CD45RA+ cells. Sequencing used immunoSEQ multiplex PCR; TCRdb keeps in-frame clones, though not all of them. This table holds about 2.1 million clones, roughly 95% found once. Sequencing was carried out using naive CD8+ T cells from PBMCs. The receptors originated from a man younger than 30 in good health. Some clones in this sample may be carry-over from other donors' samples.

The CDR3 loop is CASSEEGALEAFF. DNA of the CDR3: TGCGCCAGCAGTGAAGAGGGGGCTCTTGAAGCTTTCTTT. The chain carries TRBV5-1 and TRBJ1-1; 7 bases map to TRBD1. CDR1 and CDR2 from the germline V gene are SGHRS and YFSETQ. Trimming removed 5 bases from V and 7 bases from J; junction bases left unmatched: 8. This CDR3 has 13 residues.

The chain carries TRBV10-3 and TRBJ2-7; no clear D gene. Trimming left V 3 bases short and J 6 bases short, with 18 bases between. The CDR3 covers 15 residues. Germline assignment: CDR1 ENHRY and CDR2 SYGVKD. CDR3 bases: TGTGCCATCAGTGAACCCGGGCAAATAACCGGCGAGCAGTACTTC. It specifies CAISEPGQITGEQYF.

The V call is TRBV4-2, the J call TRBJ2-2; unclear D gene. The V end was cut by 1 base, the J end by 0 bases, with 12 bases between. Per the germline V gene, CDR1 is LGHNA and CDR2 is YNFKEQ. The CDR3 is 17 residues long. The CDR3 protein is CASSQVSGTANTGELFF. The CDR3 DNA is TGTGCCAGCAGCCAAGTTAGTGGTACCGCGAACACCGGGGAGCTGTTTTTT.

The CDR3 sequence is CASSSTGRLTDTQYF. Here the CDR3 DNA reads TGTGCCAGCAGTTCGACAGGTCGGCTCACAGATACGCAGTATTTT. The rearrangement uses TRBV27 and TRBJ2-3; TRBD1 is a possible D gene (6 bases). V was cut by 4 bases and J by 2 bases, with 13 bases left in between. Germline-derived CDR1 and CDR2 are MNHEY and SMNVEV (reference sequence). CDR3 length equals 15 residues.

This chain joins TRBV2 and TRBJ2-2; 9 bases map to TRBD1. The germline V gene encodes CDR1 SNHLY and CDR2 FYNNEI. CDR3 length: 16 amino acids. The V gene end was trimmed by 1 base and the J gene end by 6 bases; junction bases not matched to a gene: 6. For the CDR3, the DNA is TGTGCCAGCAGTGAAGGGGACAGGGTATCCCCCGGGGAGCTGTTTTTT. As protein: CASSEGDRVSPGELFF.

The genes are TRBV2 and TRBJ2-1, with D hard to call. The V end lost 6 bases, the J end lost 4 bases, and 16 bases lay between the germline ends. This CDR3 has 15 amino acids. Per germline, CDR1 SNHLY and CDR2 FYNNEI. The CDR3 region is CASSLGFGPYNEQFF. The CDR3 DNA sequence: TGTGCCAGCAGCCTTGGATTCGGGCCTTACAATGAGCAGTTCTTC.

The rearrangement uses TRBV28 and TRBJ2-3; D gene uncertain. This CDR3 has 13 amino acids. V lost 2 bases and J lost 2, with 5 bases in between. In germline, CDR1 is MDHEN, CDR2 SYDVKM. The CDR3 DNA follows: TGTGCCAGCAGTTTAGAAGCCACAGATACGCAGTATTTT. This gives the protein CASSLEATDTQYF.

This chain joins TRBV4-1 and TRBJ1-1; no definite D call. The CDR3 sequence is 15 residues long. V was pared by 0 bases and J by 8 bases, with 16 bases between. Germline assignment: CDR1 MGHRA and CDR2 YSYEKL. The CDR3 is CASSQETRGIREAFF. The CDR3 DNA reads TGCGCCAGCAGCCAAGAGACTAGAGGTATTCGAGAAGCTTTCTTT.

CDR3 DNA sequence: TGTGCCAGCAGCGGAGGACTCTCTCGAGGCTACACCTTC. It yields the protein CASSGGLSRGYTF. J is TRBJ1-2 and V is TRBV9; D gene unclear. V gave up 3 bases and J gave up 8 bases, with 14 bases separating them. CDR3 length: 13 amino acids. Per the germline V gene, CDR1 is SGDLS and CDR2 is YYNGEE.

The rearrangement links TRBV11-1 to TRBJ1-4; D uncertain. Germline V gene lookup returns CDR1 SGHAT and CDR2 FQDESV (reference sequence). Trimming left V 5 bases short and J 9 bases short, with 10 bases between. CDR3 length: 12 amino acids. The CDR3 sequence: CASSPYGQKLFF. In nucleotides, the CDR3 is TGTGCCAGCAGCCCATACGGTCAAAAACTGTTTTTT.

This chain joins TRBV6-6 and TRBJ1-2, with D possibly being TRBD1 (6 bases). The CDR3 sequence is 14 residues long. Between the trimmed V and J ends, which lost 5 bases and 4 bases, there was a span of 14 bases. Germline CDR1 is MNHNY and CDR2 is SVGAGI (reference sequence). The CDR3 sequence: CASSRQQTGYGYTF. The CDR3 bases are TGTGCCAGCAGTCGCCAACAGACAGGCTATGGCTACACCTTC.

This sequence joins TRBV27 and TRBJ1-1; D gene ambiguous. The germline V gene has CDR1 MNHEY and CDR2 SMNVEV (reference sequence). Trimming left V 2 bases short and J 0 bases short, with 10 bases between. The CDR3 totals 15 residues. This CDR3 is CASSLKGGMNTEAFF. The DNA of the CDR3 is TGTGCCAGCAGTTTAAAAGGCGGTATGAACACTGAAGCTTTCTTT.

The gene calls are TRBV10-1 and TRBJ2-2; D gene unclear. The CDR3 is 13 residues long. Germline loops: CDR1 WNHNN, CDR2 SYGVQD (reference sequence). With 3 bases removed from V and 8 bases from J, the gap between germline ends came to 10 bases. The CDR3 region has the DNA TGCGCCAGCAGTGATAGACCCCTGGGGGAGCTGTTTTTT. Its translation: CASSDRPLGELFF.

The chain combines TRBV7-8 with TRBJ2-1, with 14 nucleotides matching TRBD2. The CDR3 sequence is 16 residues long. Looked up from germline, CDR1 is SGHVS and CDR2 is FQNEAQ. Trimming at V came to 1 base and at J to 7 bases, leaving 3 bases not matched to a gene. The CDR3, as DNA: TGTGCCAGCAGCTTAGGGGGACTAGCGGGAGAGAATGAGCAGTTCTTC. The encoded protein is CASSLGGLAGENEQFF.

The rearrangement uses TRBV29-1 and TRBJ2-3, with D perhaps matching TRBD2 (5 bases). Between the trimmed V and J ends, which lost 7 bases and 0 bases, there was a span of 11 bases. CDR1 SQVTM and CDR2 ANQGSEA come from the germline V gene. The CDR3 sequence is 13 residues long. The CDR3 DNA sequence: TGCAGCGCACTATGGGAGAGCACAGATACGCAGTATTTT. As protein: CSALWESTDTQYF.